The sequence of this TCR beta chain was determined in a study of T cell responses to AZD1222 COVID-19 vaccine. The CDR3 sequence is 12 residues long. CDR1 and CDR2 (germline): SGDLS, YYNGEE. The V and J ends lost 4 bases and 2 bases respectively, with 7 bases between them. Data came from immunoSEQ multiplex PCR; TCRdb stores just in-frame clones and leaves some out. The sample has 110,000 or so clones; 88% are singletons. The receptor was derived from an adult who received the AZD1222 COVID-19 vaccine. Sequences were derived from peripheral blood, sampled 28 days after the second AZD1222 dose. This chain uses TRBV9 with TRBJ2-7; D is unresolved. The CDR3 region has the DNA TGTGCCAGCAGCCCGAACCCCTACGAGCAGTACTTC. It is translated as CASSPNPYEQYF. The full variable domain, rest sourced from reference TRBV9 and TRBJ2-7, is DSGVTQTPKHLITATGQRVTLRCSPRSGDLSVYWYQQSLDQGLQFLIQYYNGEERAKGNILERFSAQQFPDLHSELNLSSLELGDSALYFCASSPNPYEQYFGPGTRLTVT.